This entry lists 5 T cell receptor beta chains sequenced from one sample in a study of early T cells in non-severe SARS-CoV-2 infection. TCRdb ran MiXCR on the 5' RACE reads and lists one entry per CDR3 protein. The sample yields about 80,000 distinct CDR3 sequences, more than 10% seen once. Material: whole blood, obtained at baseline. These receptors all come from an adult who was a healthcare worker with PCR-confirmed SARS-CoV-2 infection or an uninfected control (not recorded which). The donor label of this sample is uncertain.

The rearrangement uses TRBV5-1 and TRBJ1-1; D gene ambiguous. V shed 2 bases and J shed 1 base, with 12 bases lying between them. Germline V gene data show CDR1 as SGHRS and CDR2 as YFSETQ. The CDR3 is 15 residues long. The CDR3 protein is CASSLAFTPNTEAFF. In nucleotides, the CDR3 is TGCGCCAGCAGCTTAGCTTTCACACCGAACACTGAAGCTTTCTTT.

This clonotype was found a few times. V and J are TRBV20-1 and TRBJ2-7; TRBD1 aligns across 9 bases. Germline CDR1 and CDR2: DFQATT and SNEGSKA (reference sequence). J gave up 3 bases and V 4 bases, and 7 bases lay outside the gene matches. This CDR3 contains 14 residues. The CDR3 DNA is TGCAGTGCTATAGGACAGACAGGGGGCTACGAGCAGTACTTC. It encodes CSAIGQTGGYEQYF.

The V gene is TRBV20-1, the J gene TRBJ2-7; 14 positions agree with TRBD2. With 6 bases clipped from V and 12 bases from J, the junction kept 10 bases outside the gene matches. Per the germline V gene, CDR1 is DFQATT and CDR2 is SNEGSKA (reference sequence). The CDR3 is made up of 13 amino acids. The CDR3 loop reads CSARPGLAGVTYF. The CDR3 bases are TGCAGTGCGCGCCCGGGACTAGCGGGAGTAACGTACTTC.

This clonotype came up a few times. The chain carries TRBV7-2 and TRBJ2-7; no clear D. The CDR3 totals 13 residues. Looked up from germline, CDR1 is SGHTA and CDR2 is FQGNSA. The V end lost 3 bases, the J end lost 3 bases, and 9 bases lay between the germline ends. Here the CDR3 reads CASSFLGVYEQYF. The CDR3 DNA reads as TGTGCCAGCAGCTTCCTCGGCGTCTACGAGCAGTACTTC.

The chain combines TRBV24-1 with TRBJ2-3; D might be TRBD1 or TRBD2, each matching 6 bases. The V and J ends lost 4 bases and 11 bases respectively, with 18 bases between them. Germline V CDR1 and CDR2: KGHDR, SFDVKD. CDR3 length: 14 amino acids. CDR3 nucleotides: TGTGCCACCAGTGAATCCACAGGGAGGAAAGGGCAGTATTTT. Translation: CATSESTGRKGQYF.